This T cell receptor (beta chain) was sequenced in a study of graft-versus-host responses after intestinal transplantation. This table comes from immunoSEQ multiplex PCR, and its TCRdb copy is limited to in-frame clones, with some not included. The sample lists some 150,000 clones; about nine tenths were seen once. As for this clone: The antigen is unknown.

V was pared by 2 bases and J by 3 bases, with 5 bases of the junction left unmatched. CDR3 length: 15 amino acids. Germline CDR1 and CDR2: SGHRS and YFSETQ. This sequence joins TRBV5-1 and TRBJ2-7, with 10 bases matching TRBD1. Sample: unstimulated CD4+ T cells sorted from spleen or lymph node cells, taken before intestinal transplant. The sequence was collected from a human donor who received an intestinal transplant. CDR3 bases: TGCGCCAGCAGCTTACCGGGACAGGGGTTCTACGAGCAGTACTTC. As protein: CASSLPGQGFYEQYF.